This T cell receptor beta chain appears in the sequencing data of a study of T-cell reconstitution after alpha-beta-depleted transplantation in children. Study findings and constraints: Among T cells one year after transplant, newly produced cells accounted for most counts and diversity. There were reportedly several hundred expanded graft clones from which alpha-beta T cells came about two months after transplant. Elevated TCRbeta diversity at day 60 was traced, in some patients, to surviving recipient T cells and thymic progenitors.

Using unique molecular identifiers, the investigators prepared the TCRbeta library. One entry per CDR3 protein results from TCRdb running MiXCR on the PCR reads. This sample has about 110,000 distinct CDR3 sequences; 5% to 7% occur once, and the top ten carry roughly 25%. Trimming pared 5 bases from V and 8 bases from J, leaving 21 bases between. The germline V gene encodes CDR1 SGHTA and CDR2 FQGNSA. The CDR3 contains 16 residues. About this clonotype: The antigen remains undetermined.

This TCR came from a male patient between 2 and 15 years old who had a stem cell transplant for acute lymphoblastic leukemia, so the T cells may come from the graft donor. This sequence joins TRBV7-2 and TRBJ1-4; D is unresolved. The material was PBMCs, mostly from graft donor cells, obtained 360 days after TCRalphabeta/CD19-depleted stem cell transplant. The CDR3 DNA is TGTGCCAGCAGCCTCTCCCGACGATCATCATACGAAAAACTGTTTTTT. It codes for CASSLSRRSSYEKLFF.